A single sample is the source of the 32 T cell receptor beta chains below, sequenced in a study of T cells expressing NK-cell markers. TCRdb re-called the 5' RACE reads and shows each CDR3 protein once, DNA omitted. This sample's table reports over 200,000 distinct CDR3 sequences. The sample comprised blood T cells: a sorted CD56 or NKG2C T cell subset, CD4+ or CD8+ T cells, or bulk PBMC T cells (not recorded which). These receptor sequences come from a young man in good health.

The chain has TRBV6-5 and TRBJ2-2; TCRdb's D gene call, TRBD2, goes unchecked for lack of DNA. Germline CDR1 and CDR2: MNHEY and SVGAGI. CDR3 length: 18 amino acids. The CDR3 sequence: CASSYSSSGRVKTGELFF.

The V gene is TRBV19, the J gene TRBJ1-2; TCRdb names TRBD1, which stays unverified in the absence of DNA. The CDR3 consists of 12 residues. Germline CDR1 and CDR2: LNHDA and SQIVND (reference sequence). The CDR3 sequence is CASSQGLRGYTF.

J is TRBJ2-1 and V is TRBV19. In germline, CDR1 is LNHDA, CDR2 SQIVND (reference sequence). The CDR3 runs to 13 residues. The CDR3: CASSIDWVGEQFF.

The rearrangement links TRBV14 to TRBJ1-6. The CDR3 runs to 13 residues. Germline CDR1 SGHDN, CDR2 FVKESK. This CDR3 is CASSQNLDSPLHF.

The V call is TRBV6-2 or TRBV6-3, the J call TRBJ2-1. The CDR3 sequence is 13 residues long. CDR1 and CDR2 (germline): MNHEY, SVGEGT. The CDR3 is CASSYVGFREQFF.

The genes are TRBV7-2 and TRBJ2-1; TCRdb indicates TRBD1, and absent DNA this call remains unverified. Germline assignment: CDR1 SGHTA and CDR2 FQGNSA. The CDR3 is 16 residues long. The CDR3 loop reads CASSFAGQGSVNEQFF. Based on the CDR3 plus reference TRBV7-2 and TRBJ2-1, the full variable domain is GAGVSQSPSNKVTEKGKDVELRCDPISGHTALYWYRQSLGQGLEFLIYFQGNSAPDKSGLPSDRFSAERTGGSVSTLTIQRTQQEDSAVYLCASSFAGQGSVNEQFFGPGTRLTVL.

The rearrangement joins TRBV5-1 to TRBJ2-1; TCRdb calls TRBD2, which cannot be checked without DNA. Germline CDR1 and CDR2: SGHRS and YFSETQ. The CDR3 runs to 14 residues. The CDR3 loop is CASTPGPPAVEQFF.

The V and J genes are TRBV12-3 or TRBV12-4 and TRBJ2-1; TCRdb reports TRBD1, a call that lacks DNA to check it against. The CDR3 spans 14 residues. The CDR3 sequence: CASSRIGASSEQFF.

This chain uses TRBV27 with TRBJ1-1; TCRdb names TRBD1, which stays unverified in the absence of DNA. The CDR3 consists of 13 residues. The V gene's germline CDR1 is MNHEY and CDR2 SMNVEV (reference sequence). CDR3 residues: CASSLKGGTEAFF.

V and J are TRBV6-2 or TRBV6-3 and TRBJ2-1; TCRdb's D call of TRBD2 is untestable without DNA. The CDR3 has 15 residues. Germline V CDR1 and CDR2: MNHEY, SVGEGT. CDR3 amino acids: CASTLQAGGSNEQFF.

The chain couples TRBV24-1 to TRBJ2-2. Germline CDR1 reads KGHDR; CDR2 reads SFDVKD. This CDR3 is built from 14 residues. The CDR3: CATSDRLDTGELFF.

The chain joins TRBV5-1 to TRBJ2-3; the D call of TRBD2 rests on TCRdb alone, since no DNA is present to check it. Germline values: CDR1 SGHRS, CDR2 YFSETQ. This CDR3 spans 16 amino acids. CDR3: CASSGRVAGRTDTQYF.

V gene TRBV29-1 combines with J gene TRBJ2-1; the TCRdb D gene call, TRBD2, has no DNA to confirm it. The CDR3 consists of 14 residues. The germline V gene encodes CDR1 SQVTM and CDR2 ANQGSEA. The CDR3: CSVDRSGSGNEQFF.

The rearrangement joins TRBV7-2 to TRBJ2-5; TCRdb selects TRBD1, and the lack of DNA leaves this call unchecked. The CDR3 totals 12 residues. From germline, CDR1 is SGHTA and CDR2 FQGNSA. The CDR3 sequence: CASSWGGETQYF.

The CDR3 is CATSREGRTFYNEQFF. This chain links TRBV15 with TRBJ2-1; no DNA is available, so the TRBD2 call from TCRdb remains unchecked. CDR3 length: 16 residues. Germline V gene sequence: CDR1 LNHNV, CDR2 YYDKDF (reference sequence).

CDR3 protein: CAIRGESGANVLTF. The chain employs TRBV10-3 and TRBJ2-6. CDR1 and CDR2 (germline): ENHRY, SYGVKD. The CDR3 is 14 residues long.

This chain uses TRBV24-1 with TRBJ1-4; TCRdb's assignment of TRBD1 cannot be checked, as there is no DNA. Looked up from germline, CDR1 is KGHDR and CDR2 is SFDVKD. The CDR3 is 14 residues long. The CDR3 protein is CATSDAGRNEKLFF.

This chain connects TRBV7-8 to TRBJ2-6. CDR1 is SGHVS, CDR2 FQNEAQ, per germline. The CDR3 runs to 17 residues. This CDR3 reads CASSLVMDPSGANVLTF.

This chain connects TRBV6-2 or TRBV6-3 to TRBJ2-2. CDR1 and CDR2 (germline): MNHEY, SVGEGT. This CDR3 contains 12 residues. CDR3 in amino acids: CASRAITGELFF.

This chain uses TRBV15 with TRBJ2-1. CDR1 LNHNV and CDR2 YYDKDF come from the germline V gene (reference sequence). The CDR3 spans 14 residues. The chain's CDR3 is CATSRASRYDEQFF.

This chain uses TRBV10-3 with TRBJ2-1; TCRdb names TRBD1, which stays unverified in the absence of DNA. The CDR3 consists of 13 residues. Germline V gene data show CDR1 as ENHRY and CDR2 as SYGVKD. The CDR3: CAIIRTGSNEQFF.

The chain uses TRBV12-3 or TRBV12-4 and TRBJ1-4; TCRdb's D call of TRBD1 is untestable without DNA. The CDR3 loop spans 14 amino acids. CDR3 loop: CASSWTATNEKLFF.

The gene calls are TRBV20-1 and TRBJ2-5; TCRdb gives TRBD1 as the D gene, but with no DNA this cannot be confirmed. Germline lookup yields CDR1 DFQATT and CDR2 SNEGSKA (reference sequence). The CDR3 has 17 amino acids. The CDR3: CSASLFGLGQGLETQYF.

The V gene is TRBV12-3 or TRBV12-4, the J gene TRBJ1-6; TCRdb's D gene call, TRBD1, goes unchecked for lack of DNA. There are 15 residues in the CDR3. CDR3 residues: CASSLSGFYNSPLHF.

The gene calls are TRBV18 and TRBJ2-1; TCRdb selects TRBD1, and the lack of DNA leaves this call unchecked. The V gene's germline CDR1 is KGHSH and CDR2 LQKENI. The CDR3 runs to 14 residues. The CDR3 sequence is CASSPGTTYNEQFF.

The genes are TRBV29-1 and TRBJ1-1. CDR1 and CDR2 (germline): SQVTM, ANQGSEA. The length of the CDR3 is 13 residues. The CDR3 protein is CSVKDQIGTEAFF.

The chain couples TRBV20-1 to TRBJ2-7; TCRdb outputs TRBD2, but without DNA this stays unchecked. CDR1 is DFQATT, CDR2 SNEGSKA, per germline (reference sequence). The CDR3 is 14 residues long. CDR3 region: CSASTGTSAHEQYF.

The CDR3 protein is CATSDPGTVSPETQYF. This chain joins TRBV24-1 and TRBJ2-5; TCRdb lists TRBD1, though no DNA is available to test this call. Germline V gene sequence: CDR1 KGHDR, CDR2 SFDVKD. The CDR3 has 16 amino acids.

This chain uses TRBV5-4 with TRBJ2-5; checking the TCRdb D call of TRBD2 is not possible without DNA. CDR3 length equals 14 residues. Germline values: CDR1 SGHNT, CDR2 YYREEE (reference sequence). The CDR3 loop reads CASSRTSAQETQYF.

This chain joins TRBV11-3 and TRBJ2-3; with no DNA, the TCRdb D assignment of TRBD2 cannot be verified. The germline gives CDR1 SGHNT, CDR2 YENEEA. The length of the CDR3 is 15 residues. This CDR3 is CASSSGDRRTDTQYF.

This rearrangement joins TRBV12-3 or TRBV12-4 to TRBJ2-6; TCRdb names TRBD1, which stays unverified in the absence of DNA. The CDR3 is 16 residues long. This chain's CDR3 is CASSFGRGPGANVLTF.

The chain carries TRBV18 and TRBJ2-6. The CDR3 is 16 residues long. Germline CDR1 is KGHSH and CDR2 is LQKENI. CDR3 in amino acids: CASSTRSSSGANVLTF.